A single TCR beta chain is shown here with its context. Study processing details: Scientists estimated how many nucleated cells there were by amplifying reference gene primers. Generated by immunoSEQ multiplex PCR, the TCRdb table keeps only in-frame clones and is missing some. Clonal size and the V and J genes are those of that table, whereas D and trimming came from the DNA. The repertoire includes approximately 170,000 clones, under 80% of them detected once, and approximately 13% sits in the top ten. These data come from a study of blood T cell repertoires in COVID-19. The overall study: The United States, Italy and Spain were the sources of the acute and convalescent COVID-19 samples. Nucleic acid was either cDNA or gDNA, and it came from T cells, B-cell-depleted T cells, or PBMCs.

V shed 5 bases, J shed 6 bases, and the junction held 12 bases outside the gene matches. The CDR3 extends over 16 amino acids. CDR1 is MNHEY, CDR2 SMNVEV, per germline (reference sequence). The sequencing sample was made of peripheral blood. The clonotype originates from a woman between 45 and 60 years old with acute or convalescent COVID-19. V is TRBV27 and J is TRBJ2-2, with 7 bases matching TRBD1. The CDR3 sequence is CASSKQSTGSPGELFF. In DNA, the CDR3 is TGTGCCAGCAGTAAACAATCGACAGGGTCGCCCGGGGAGCTGTTTTTT.